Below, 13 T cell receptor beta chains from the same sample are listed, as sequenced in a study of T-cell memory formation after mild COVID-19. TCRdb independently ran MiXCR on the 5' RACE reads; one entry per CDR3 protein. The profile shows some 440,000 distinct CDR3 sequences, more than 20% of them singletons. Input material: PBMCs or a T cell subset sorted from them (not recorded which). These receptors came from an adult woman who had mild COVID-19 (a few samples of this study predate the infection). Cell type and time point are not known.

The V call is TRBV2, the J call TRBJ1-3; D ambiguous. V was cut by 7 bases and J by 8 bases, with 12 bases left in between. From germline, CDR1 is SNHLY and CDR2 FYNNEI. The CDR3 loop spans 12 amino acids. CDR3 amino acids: CASTPERHTIYF. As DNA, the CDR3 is TGTGCCAGCACCCCTGAACGGCACACCATATATTTT.

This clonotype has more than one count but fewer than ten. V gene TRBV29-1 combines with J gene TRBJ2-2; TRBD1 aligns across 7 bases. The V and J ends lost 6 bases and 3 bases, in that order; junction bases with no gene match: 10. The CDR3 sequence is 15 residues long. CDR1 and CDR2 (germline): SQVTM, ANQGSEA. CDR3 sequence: CSVGDRSLYTGELFF. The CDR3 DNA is TGCAGCGTGGGGGACAGATCCTTATACACCGGGGAGCTGTTTTTT.

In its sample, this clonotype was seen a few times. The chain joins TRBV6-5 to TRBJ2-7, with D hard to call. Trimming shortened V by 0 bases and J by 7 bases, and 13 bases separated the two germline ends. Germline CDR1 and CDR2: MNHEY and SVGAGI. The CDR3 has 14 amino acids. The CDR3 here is CASSYSIDREEQYF. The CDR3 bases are TGTGCCAGCAGTTACTCGATTGACCGAGAGGAGCAGTACTTC.

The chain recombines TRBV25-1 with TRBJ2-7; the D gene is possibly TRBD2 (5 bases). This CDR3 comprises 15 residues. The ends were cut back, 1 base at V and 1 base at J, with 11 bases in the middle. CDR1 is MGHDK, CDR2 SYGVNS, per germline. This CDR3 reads CASSESLVLSYEQYF. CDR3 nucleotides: TGTGCCAGCAGTGAATCACTAGTCCTTTCCTACGAGCAGTACTTC.

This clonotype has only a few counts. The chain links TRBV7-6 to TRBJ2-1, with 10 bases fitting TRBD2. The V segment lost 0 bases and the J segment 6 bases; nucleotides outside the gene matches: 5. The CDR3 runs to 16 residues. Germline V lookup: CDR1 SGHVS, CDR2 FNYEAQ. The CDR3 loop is CASSLATSGPFNEQFF. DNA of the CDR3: TGTGCCAGCAGCTTAGCGACTAGCGGGCCCTTCAATGAGCAGTTCTTC.

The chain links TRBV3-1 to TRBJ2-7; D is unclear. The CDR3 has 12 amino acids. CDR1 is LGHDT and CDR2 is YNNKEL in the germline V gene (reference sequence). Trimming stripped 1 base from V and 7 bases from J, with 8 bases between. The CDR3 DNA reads TGTGCCAGCAGCCAAGGTCTCCAGGAGCAGTACTTC. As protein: CASSQGLQEQYF.

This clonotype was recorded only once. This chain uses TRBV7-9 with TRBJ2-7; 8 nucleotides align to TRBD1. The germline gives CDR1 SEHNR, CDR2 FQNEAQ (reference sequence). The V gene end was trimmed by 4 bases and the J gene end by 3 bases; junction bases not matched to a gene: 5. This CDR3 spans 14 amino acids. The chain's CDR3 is CASSSQGGFYEQYF. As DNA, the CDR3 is TGTGCCAGCAGCTCACAGGGGGGTTTCTACGAGCAGTACTTC.

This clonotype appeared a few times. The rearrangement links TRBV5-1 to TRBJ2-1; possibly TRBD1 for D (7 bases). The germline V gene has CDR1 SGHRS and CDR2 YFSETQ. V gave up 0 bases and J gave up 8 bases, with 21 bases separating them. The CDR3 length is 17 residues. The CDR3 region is CASSLGNRGGPVDEQFF. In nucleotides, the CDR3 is TGCGCCAGCAGCTTGGGGAACAGGGGAGGACCGGTTGATGAGCAGTTCTTC.

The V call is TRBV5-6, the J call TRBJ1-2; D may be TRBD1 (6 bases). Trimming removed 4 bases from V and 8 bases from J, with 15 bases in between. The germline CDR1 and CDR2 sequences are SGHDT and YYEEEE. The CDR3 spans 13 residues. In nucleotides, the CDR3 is TGTGCCAGCAGCCTCAGGGGCGGTCGAGGCTACACCTTC. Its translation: CASSLRGGRGYTF.

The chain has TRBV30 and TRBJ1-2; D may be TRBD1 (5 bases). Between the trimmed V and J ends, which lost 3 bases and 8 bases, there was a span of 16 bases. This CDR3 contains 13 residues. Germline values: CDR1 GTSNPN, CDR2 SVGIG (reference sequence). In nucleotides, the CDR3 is TGTGCCTGGAGCCGGGACGCTAAGCGGGGCTACACCTTC. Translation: CAWSRDAKRGYTF.

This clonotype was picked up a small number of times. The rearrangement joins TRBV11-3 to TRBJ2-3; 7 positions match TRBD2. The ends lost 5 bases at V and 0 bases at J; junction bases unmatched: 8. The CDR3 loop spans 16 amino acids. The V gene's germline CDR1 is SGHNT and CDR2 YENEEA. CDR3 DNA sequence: TGTGCCAGCAGCGCGGGAACGGGGGGTAGCACAGATACGCAGTATTTT. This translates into CASSAGTGGSTDTQYF.

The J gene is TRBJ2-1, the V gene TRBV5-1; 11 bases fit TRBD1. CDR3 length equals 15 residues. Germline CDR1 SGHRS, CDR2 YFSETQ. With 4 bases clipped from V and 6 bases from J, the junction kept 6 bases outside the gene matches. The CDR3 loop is CASSGIGTGGNEQFF. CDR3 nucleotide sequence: TGCGCCAGCAGCGGGATCGGGACAGGGGGCAATGAGCAGTTCTTC.

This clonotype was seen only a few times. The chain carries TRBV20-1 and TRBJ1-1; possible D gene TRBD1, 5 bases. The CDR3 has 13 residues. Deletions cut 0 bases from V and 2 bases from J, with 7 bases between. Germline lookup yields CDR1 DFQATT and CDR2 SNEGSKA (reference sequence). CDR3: CSARDGGNTEAFF. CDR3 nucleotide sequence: TGCAGTGCTAGAGATGGGGGTAACACTGAAGCTTTCTTT.